This TCR beta chain emerged from a study of blood T cell repertoires in COVID-19. Overall study context: Whether acute or convalescent, the COVID-19 samples came from the United States, Italy and Spain. T cells, B-cell-depleted T cells, or PBMCs supplied cDNA or gDNA.

In the original workflow: Quantification of nucleated cells was approximated via reference gene primer amplification. TCRdb's table, derived via immunoSEQ multiplex PCR, lists solely in-frame clones and lacks some. That table gives V, J and clone size, and the DNA gave D and trimming. The data hold roughly 300,000 clones, with 89% observed a single time. Trimming cost V 3 bases and J 4 bases; bases outside gene matches: 8. Germline V gene lookup returns CDR1 SGDLS and CDR2 YYNGEE. CDR3 length: 18 amino acids. The sequencing sample was made of peripheral blood. The receptor comes from a man aged 18 to 35 who had recovered from COVID-19. The J gene is TRBJ2-2, the V gene TRBV9; 14 nucleotides agree with TRBD2. CDR3 sequence: CASSAGLAGAGGTGELFF. The CDR3 bases are TGTGCCAGCAGCGCGGGACTAGCGGGGGCGGGCGGCACCGGGGAGCTGTTTTTT.